This T cell receptor beta chain is drawn from a study of cytomegalovirus exposure and HLA in healthy donors (dated by TCRdb to 2016 to 2017). Regarding the study in general: An earlier analysis of some 500 of the donors reported roughly 270 Gb of sequence data and some 100 million unique TCR beta sequences from some 180 million T cells. Approximately 310 gigabases of sequencing data and 80 million or so unique TCR sequences were included in an early release covering roughly 600 HLA-typed donors. Of the approximately 400 genotyped donors, about 80% fell in the genetic ancestry cluster associated with self-reported Caucasian donors. The aim of the study was to test whether cataloging public T cell receptors could identify signatures of past pathogen exposure. The study used immunosequencing to profile the T cell repertoires of 666 subjects and linked those repertoires to cytomegalovirus serostatus. In addition to the first cohort of several hundred subjects, a separate validation cohort of 120 different subjects was used. To predict cytomegalovirus infection status, the study combined high-throughput TCR immunosequencing, statistical association of individual TCRs with disease status, and machine learning. A later analysis re-analyzed previously published TCR beta repertoires from 600 to 850 donors and added high-resolution HLA genotyping to study TCR occurrence patterns. Rather than using new phenotypic data, the later analysis identified candidate immune exposures from TCR beta sequences and from how often those sequences occurred across donors. An earlier analysis of roughly 580 of the donors used high-throughput TCR beta sequencing to judge whether each TCR beta V gene segment behaved as functional or pseudogenic. Donor age, sex, ethnicity and CMV serostatus were collected together with the repertoire data. A later genetic analysis took genome-wide SNP genotypes for about three fifths of the roughly 670 donors and used that subset as a discovery cohort. Every discovery cohort repertoire had been produced on one sequencing platform. HLA typing covered class I and class II loci at four-digit resolution. The number of typed donors differed by locus: roughly 629-640 for A, B, C, DRB1 and DQB1; 500 to 550 for DQA1; some 610 for DPA1; and roughly 490 for DPB1. About 5 DR-DQ haplotypes were handled as single units for association and clustering, since linkage in the cohort was strong. On average, roughly 250,000 unique TCR beta nucleotide sequences were sequenced per donor among roughly 430 genotyped donors of the cohort, with roughly 20% of those sequences being non-productive.

Turning to this clone: Its cognate antigen has yet to be identified. One base away there is no much larger clone; base qualities are not given.

The cohort consisted of hundreds of healthy bone marrow donors. At the time of sampling, all cohort members were nominally healthy, though unrecorded immune exposures were likely present. The donor tested CMV seropositive, placing the donor among the 289 seropositive members of the cohort. Each donor provided a peripheral blood sample, and peripheral blood mononuclear cells were used for TCR beta sequencing. Genomic DNA was extracted from the blood cell samples with the Qiagen DNeasy Blood Extraction Kit. The method was the immunoSEQ multiplex PCR assay. For the multiplex PCR, a mixture combining 60 forward primers for TCR Vbeta segments and 13 reverse primers for TCR Jbeta segments was used. Amplification of the CDR3 region of rearranged TCR beta genes was performed with a multiplex PCR assay on genomic DNA. The Illumina HiSeq System was used to sequence the amplified TCR beta libraries as 87-base-pair reads. The study's processing was this. Across the 670 or so repertoires, a later analysis counted roughly 77 million unique TCR beta chains, roughly 11 million of which were shared by at least two donors. Raw reads were error-corrected and collapsed into unique sequences by a nearest-neighbor algorithm in which closely related sequences were merged to remove PCR and sequencing errors. CDR3 sequences were aligned to IMGT reference sequences to assign V, D and J gene segments. For a sequence to be retained, at least a six-nucleotide match to both a V gene segment and a J gene segment was required. A rearrangement counted as productive if the CDR3 had no stop codons and remained in frame with V and J, and every other rearrangement counted as non-productive. Following IMGT convention, CDR3 was defined as the stretch from the second conserved V-encoded cysteine up to the conserved J-encoded phenylalanine. The earlier analysis of approximately 500 of the donors excluded sequences that lacked an unambiguous match to a single V gene segment. In an earlier analysis of some 590 of the donors, a V segment was called functional when productive rearrangements were above 56.7%, and segregating when the standard deviation between donors exceeded 5%. To diagnose cytomegalovirus status from the catalog of TCR beta chain sequences, a statistical classification framework was built. In a later analysis, V and J genes were assigned by comparing TCR nucleotide sequences against IMGT/GENE-DB human TR gene sequences. Using the TCRdist pipeline, a later analysis assigned CDR3 sequences along with most-parsimonious VDJ recombination scenarios. A later analysis defined each TCR beta chain by its CDR3 amino acid sequence plus V-gene family, and excluded reads lacking a unique V-gene family. In a later analysis, 500 to 650 highly shared, low-generation-probability nucleotide sequences were removed to address suspected cross-contamination and a sequencing artifact. A later analysis calculated a clonal expansion index for each public chain from normalized within-repertoire ranks of inferred template counts. In a later analysis, generation probabilities were computed using a VDJ recombination model fitted to out-of-frame rearrangements, and the results were checked against IGoR. In a later analysis, hypergeometric tests were used to score TCR-TCR, TCR-HLA and TCR-CMV co-occurrence, with a repertoire-size bias correction applied to TCR pairs. False discovery rates were estimated in a later analysis by permuting HLA or CMV assignments 20 times. In a later analysis, co-occurring TCRs were grouped using DBSCAN, and TCRdist sequence similarity was added for clustering within HLA-allele-positive subsets. Repertoires with fewer than 30,000 or more than 120,000 public chains, plus five repertoires with anomalous nucleotide sharing, were excluded from co-occurrence clustering. Sourced from immuneACCESS, this table was stored by TCRdb with only in-frame sequences that have V and J called. A share of the clones is absent; for the studies checked, an unresolved V gene accounts for under half, and the remainder has no known explanation. V and J calls and clone size are those listed in that table; D and trimming were worked out from the DNA. This sample is represented by roughly 97,000 clones; around 10% of them were singletons. The top ten clones comprise 5.8% of the sample.

In the germline V gene, CDR1 corresponds to SGHRS and CDR2 to YFSETQ. The CDR3 measures 16 amino acids from cysteine to phenylalanine. Only CDR3 DNA remains: 48 bases, in frame from the first base. V is clipped by 6 bases and J by 7 bases, and the sequence between their germline boundaries is 22 bases long. Results and caveats for the whole study, not just this receptor: The study gave a list of about 160 TCR beta chains associated with cytomegalovirus. Because HLA typing was unavailable for some donors at each locus, only the typed subset was used in association tests. This cohort had only TCR beta chains sequenced, and the lack of alpha or paired-chain data limited which features could be detected. In a later analysis, HLA-associated TCR beta chains showed more clonal expansion and lower generation probabilities than non-associated chains that were equally common. According to a later analysis, parvovirus B19, influenza, CMV and Epstein-Barr virus appeared linked to several top co-occurrence clusters. Compared with the roughly 700-donor mean, donors in an Asian-associated ancestry cluster had fewer N-insertions in productive TCRs, according to a later genetic analysis. The 87-base-pair reads could not distinguish some IMGT-functional V segments, including TRBV6-2 and TRBV6-3, so those segments were excluded. A further reported finding was that TCR beta sequences accurately predicted the HLA-A and HLA-B alleles for most subjects in the first cohort. In vitro tests confirmed that a few of the cytomegalovirus-associated TCR beta chains recognize cytomegalovirus antigens. A later analysis associated roughly 17,000 TCR beta sequences with specific HLA alleles at a false discovery rate of 0.05. The only immune exposure information available for the cohort was CMV serostatus. In an earlier analysis of about 540 of the donors, most TCR beta V segments were observed in productive rearrangements about 90% or about 30% of the time, broadly matching IMGT annotations. When HLA alleles, especially DR and DQ, strongly co-occurred, attributing TCR associations to individual alleles was difficult. The sequencing pipeline was judged likely to have produced a cluster of highly shared sequence variants as a technical artifact. Presence/absence analyses assumed roughly uniform sequencing depth across donors, an assumption that may not hold. The authors suggested that the approach could potentially be extended to other disease states and immunological phenotypes. According to a later analysis, most CMV-associated TCR beta chains appeared to be HLA-restricted, and the HLA associations seemed to be driven largely by CMV exposure. In a later analysis, the rate of TCR association differed among HLA loci, with DRB1 alleles having the most associated TCRs and HLA-C alleles having the fewest. Cytomegalovirus status was reported to be diagnosed by the classifier with high specificity and sensitivity in both the original and validation cohorts. Linkage disequilibrium might explain the correlated functional status among segregating V segments, but an unknown experimental factor could not be excluded. Some 15 rarely observed V segments, including chromosome 9 orphons, were excluded from the earlier analysis of almost 600 of the donors because counts were too low. V-gene and J-gene trimming of TCR beta chains was associated with a missense DCLRE1C variant in a later genetic analysis, and the association was replicated in an independent cohort. Most TCR sequences were observed very rarely across donors, whereas some public TCRs were present in many individuals.

The receptor chain draws on TRBV5-1 and TRBJ1-4, with the D gene uncertain. The clonotype originates from a man in his forties in good health and CMV-seropositive. Sequencing used PBMCs. The DNA sequence is as follows: TGCGCCAGCACAAGGGAGGCCGGCCTTGTGGGTGAAAAACTGTTTTTT. The translation is CASTREAGLVGEKLFF.